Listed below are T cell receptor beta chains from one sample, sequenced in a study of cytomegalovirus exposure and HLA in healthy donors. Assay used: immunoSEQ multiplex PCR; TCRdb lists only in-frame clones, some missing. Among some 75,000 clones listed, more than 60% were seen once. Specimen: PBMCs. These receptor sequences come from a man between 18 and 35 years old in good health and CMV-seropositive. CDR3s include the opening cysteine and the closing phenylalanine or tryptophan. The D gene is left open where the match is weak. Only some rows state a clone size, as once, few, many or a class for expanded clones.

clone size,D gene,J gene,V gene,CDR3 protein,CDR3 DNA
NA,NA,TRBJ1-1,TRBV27,CASSGGALFPEAFF,TGTGCCAGCAGCGGAGGGGCCCTCTTCCCCGAAGCTTTCTTT
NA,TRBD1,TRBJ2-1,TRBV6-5,CASSPGQGDYNEQFF,TGTGCCAGCAGCCCCGGACAGGGAGATTACAATGAGCAGTTCTTC
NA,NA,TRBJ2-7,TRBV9,CASSVAGVHDEQYF,TGTGCCAGCAGCGTAGCCGGGGTTCACGACGAGCAGTACTTC
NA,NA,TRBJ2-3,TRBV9,CASSVATGLTQYF,TGTGCCAGCAGCGTAGCAACAGGCCTTACGCAGTATTTT
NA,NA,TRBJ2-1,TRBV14,CASSQSSGEQFF,TGTGCCAGCAGCCAAAGTAGCGGTGAGCAGTTCTTC
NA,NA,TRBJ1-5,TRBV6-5,CASSYTGVGPQHF,TGTGCCAGCAGTTACACAGGCGTTGGGCCCCAGCATTTT
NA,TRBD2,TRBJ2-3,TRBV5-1,CASSLGAGVVTDTQYF,TGCGCCAGCAGCTTGGGAGCGGGAGTAGTCACAGATACGCAGTATTTT
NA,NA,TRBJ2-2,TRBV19,CASAPGGTGELFF,TGTGCCAGTGCCCCGGGTGGCACCGGGGAGCTGTTTTTT
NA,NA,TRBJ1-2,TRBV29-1,CSVGLQGVNYGYTF,TGCAGCGTGGGACTACAGGGAGTCAACTATGGCTACACCTTC
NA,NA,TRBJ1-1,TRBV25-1,CASSRFDRQSEAFF,TGTGCCAGCAGTCGGTTCGACAGACAGTCTGAAGCTTTCTTT
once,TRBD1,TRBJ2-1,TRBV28,CASTGQGKSYEQFF,TGTGCCAGCACTGGACAGGGGAAATCGTATGAGCAGTTCTTC